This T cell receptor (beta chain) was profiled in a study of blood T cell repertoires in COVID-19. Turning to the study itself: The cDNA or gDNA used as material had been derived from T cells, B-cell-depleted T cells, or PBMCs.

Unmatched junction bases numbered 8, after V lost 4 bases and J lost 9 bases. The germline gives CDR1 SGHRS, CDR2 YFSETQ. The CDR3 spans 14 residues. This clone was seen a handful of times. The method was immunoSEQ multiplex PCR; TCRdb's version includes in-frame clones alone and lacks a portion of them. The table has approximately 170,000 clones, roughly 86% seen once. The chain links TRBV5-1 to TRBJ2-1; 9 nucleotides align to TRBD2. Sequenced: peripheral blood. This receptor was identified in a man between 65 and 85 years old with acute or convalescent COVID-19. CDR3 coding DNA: TGCGCCAGCAGCCCGACTAGCGGACCGGGTGAGCAGTTCTTC. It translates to CASSPTSGPGEQFF. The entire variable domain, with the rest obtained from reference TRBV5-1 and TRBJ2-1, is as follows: KAGVTQTPRYLIKTRGQQVTLSCSPISGHRSVSWYQQTPGQGLQFLFEYFSETQRNKGNFPGRFSGRQFSNSRSEMNVSTLELGDSALYLCASSPTSGPGEQFFGPGTRLTVL.